The 12 T cell receptor beta chains reported below all come from one sample, sequenced in a study of Graves' ophthalmopathy and Graves' hyperthyroidism (dated by TCRdb to 2016 to 2019). For sequencing, an Illumina HiSeq 2000 was employed. For repertoire sequencing, TCR beta CDR3 regions were amplified from RNA transcripts. The first round was an RT-PCR using HTBI primers with the Qiagen OneStep RT-PCR kit, and this first round was followed by a second-round multiplex PCR, then size selection and purification. TCRdb passed the public sequencing reads through fastp at Q25 and MiXCR, retaining productive beta sequences. Here each entry gathers all rows of one CDR3 protein and keeps the most common genes and DNA. The sample contains 400,000 to 500,000 distinct CDR3 sequences, more than 20% of them found a single time. Clones ranked in the top ten supply roughly 3% of the sample. Material for sequencing was peripheral blood. The receptor source for this set is a woman between 18 and 30 years old with stable Graves' hyperthyroidism. Donor details come from another sample of the same person, matched by shared clones.

Ten or more counts support this clonotype. The rearrangement uses TRBV20-1 and TRBJ2-6; maybe TRBD1 (6 bases). Trimming shortened V by 8 bases and J by 3 bases, and 17 bases separated the two germline ends. The CDR3 loop spans 15 amino acids. The germline V gene has CDR1 DFQATT and CDR2 SNEGSKA (reference sequence). The CDR3 protein is CSLPGDTNGANVLTF. CDR3 in DNA: TGCAGTCTGCCAGGGGATACGAATGGGGCCAACGTCCTGACTTTC.

This clonotype occurred many times. The V gene is TRBV20-1, the J gene TRBJ1-5, with D perhaps matching TRBD1 (6 bases). The germline V and J ends were trimmed by 4 bases and 3 bases, with 19 bases remaining between them. This CDR3 region has 16 residues. In germline, CDR1 is DFQATT, CDR2 SNEGSKA (reference sequence). The CDR3 DNA reads TGCAGTGCTACAAGTCCTTGGACAGCGGACAATCAGCCCCAGCATTTT. This codes for CSATSPWTADNQPQHF.

This clonotype has just a few counts. The chain carries TRBV5-1 and TRBJ2-5, with a tentative D call TRBD1 (6 bases). CDR1 and CDR2 from the germline V gene are SGHRS and YFSETQ. This CDR3 has 15 residues. V was trimmed by 0 bases and J by 5 bases, leaving 14 bases between them. The CDR3 nucleotides read TGCGCCAGCAGCTTGGCAGGGGAACCGTTGGAGACCCAGTACTTC. Protein: CASSLAGEPLETQYF.

The table lists this clonotype with many counts. The gene calls are TRBV7-9 and TRBJ1-3; D is unclear. Per germline, CDR1 SEHNR and CDR2 FQNEAQ (reference sequence). The CDR3 runs to 15 residues. V dropped 5 bases and J dropped 0 bases, with 11 bases sitting between them. The DNA for the CDR3 is TGTGCCAGCAGCCCCGGACGTAGCTCTGGAAACACCATATATTTT. Translation gives CASSPGRSSGNTIYF.

This clonotype appeared many times. The V gene is TRBV12-3 or TRBV12-4, the J gene TRBJ1-5; D not resolved. This CDR3 region has 13 residues. The V gene lost 6 bases and the J gene lost 5 bases, with 11 bases spanning the gap. DNA of the CDR3: TGTGCCAGCAGGCTAGGGTTCTATCAGCCCCAGCATTTT. Protein product: CASRLGFYQPQHF.

This clonotype was detected many times. The chain is built from TRBV19 and TRBJ2-7, with 7 positions matching TRBD2. The germline gives CDR1 LNHDA, CDR2 SQIVND (reference sequence). The V segment lost 5 bases and the J segment 0 bases; nucleotides outside the gene matches: 7. The CDR3 has 15 amino acids. CDR3 amino acids: CASSASSGASYEQYF. The CDR3 nucleotides read TGTGCCAGTAGTGCCTCTAGCGGTGCCTCCTACGAGCAGTACTTC.

The chain carries TRBV6-2 or TRBV6-3 and TRBJ2-7; no firm D call. CDR3 length equals 14 residues. Germline CDR1 is MNHEY and CDR2 is SVGEGT. V was trimmed by 5 bases and J by 0 bases, leaving 11 bases between them. This chain's CDR3 is CASSLWTLSYEQYF. The CDR3 DNA is TGTGCCAGCAGTCTATGGACCCTCTCCTACGAGCAGTACTTC.

This clonotype has at least ten counts. The chain carries TRBV15 and TRBJ2-7; D gene ambiguous. Looked up from germline, CDR1 is LNHNV and CDR2 is YYDKDF (reference sequence). CDR3 length: 17 amino acids. Trimming took 0 bases from V and 5 from J, leaving 20 bases between them. CDR3 sequence (DNA): TGTGCCACCAGCAGAGATCAAGGCACACCAGCAAGCAACGAGCAGTACTTC. Protein: CATSRDQGTPASNEQYF.

In its sample, this clonotype was seen a few times. The V call is TRBV5-1, the J call TRBJ2-2; D is unresolved. V was trimmed by 7 bases and J by 3 bases, leaving 13 bases between them. Germline CDR1 and CDR2: SGHRS and YFSETQ. CDR3 size: 14 residues. CDR3 sequence: CASATNVDTGELFF. The CDR3 DNA reads TGCGCCAGCGCTACCAATGTCGACACCGGGGAGCTGTTTTTT.

This clonotype was observed many times. The J gene is TRBJ2-7, the V gene TRBV12-3 or TRBV12-4; 14 bases agree with TRBD2. Trimming cost V 1 base and J 3 bases; bases outside gene matches: 8. The CDR3 has 18 amino acids. The CDR3: CASSLGLGTSGSLYEQYF. CDR3 in DNA: TGTGCCAGCAGTTTAGGCCTCGGGACTAGCGGGAGTCTCTACGAGCAGTACTTC.

This clonotype has a count of ten or more. The chain couples TRBV5-6 to TRBJ2-4; the D gene is possibly TRBD1 (6 bases). Germline assignment: CDR1 SGHDT and CDR2 YYEEEE. The CDR3 is 13 amino acids. The V and J ends lost 4 bases and 10 bases respectively, with 15 bases between them. The CDR3 sequence is CASSLGHPSIQYF. In nucleotides, the CDR3 is TGTGCCAGCAGCCTGGGACACCCTTCTATTCAGTACTTC.

This clonotype occurred many times. J is TRBJ1-5 and V is TRBV5-1; D ambiguous. The ends were cut back, 0 bases at V and 6 bases at J, with 7 bases in the middle. The CDR3 is 13 residues long. Germline values: CDR1 SGHRS, CDR2 YFSETQ. CDR3 DNA: TGCGCCAGCAGCTTGGCCGCGGGTCAGCCCCAGCATTTT. Its protein product is CASSLAAGQPQHF.